These 25 T cell receptor beta chains originate from one sample sequenced in a study of blood T cell repertoires in COVID-19. Clones were sequenced by immunoSEQ multiplex PCR, and TCRdb holds only the in-frame ones, with some missing. The table includes fewer than 250,000 clones, approximately 90% detected once. The material sequenced was peripheral blood. Receptor source: a man aged 30 to 45 with COVID-19, enrolled during active disease.

The V call is TRBV6-6, the J call TRBJ2-7, with 8 bases aligning to TRBD1. The trim removed 6 bases at V and 6 bases at J, leaving 7 bases unmatched. The CDR3 contains 13 residues. CDR1 MNHNY and CDR2 SVGAGI come from the germline V gene (reference sequence). The CDR3 loop reads CASRIGTGAEQYF. CDR3 bases: TGTGCCAGCAGGATCGGGACAGGCGCCGAGCAGTACTTC.

The rearrangement uses TRBV12-3 or TRBV12-4 and TRBJ1-4, with 8 bases lining up with TRBD1. After removal of 7 bases from V and 11 bases from J, the junction contained 9 bases not matched to a gene. The CDR3 is 13 amino acids. This CDR3 reads CASTRGTGGKLFF. For the CDR3, the DNA is TGTGCCAGCACCCGAGGGACAGGTGGGAAACTGTTTTTT.

The rearrangement joins TRBV7-2 to TRBJ1-3; no firm D call. Germline CDR1 reads SGHTA; CDR2 reads FQGNSA. Trimming shortened V by 5 bases and J by 4 bases, and 9 bases separated the two germline ends. This CDR3 is built from 13 residues. DNA of the CDR3: TGTGCCAGCAGCCCTATGTCGGGAAACACCATATATTTT. Encoded protein: CASSPMSGNTIYF.

The rearrangement joins TRBV5-1 to TRBJ2-7; 9 bases are shared with TRBD2. The germline CDR1 and CDR2 sequences are SGHRS and YFSETQ. The length of the CDR3 is 15 residues. The V and J ends lost 4 bases and 4 bases, in that order; junction bases with no gene match: 9. The CDR3 DNA is TGCGCCAGCAGCAAACTAGCGGGTCGCCATTACGAGCAGTACTTC. It codes for CASSKLAGRHYEQYF.

The J gene is TRBJ1-1, the V gene TRBV25-1, with D possibly TRBD1 on 5 matching bases. The CDR3 consists of 15 residues. Trimming removed 3 bases at V and 4 bases at J, with 15 bases between. Per germline, CDR1 MGHDK and CDR2 SYGVNS. For the CDR3, the DNA is TGTGCCAGCAGTGACTCGGGGGTGTTGGGCACTGAAGCTTTCTTT. It specifies CASSDSGVLGTEAFF.

This chain joins TRBV3-1 (or the pseudogene TRBV3-2) and TRBJ2-5; D is unclear. V lost 4 bases, J lost 3 bases, and 9 bases lay in between. This CDR3 has 13 residues. Germline V CDR1 and CDR2: LGHDT, YNNKEL (reference sequence). CDR3 amino acids: CASSLTTKETQYF. The CDR3 coding sequence is TGTGCCAGCAGCCTAACAACTAAAGAGACCCAGTACTTC.

The rearrangement links TRBV7-2 to TRBJ2-5, with 7 bases lining up with TRBD1. The CDR3 runs 15 residues. Per the germline V gene, CDR1 is SGHTA and CDR2 is FQGNSA. With 5 bases clipped from V and 1 base from J, the junction kept 7 bases outside the gene matches. For the CDR3, the DNA is TGTGCCAGCAGCCTCAGGGGGACACTCCAAGAGACCCAGTACTTC. This encodes CASSLRGTLQETQYF. Full variable domain (rest looked up from reference TRBV7-2 and TRBJ2-5): GAGVSQSPSNKVTEKGKDVELRCDPISGHTALYWYRQSLGQGLEFLIYFQGNSAPDKSGLPSDRFSAERTGGSVSTLTIQRTQQEDSAVYLCASSLRGTLQETQYFGPGTRLLVL.

The V gene is TRBV3-1 (or the pseudogene TRBV3-2), the J gene TRBJ1-1, with unresolved D. V gave up 4 bases and J gave up 0 bases, with 9 bases separating them. Germline lookup yields CDR1 LGHDT and CDR2 YNNKEL (reference sequence). This CDR3 has 14 residues. The CDR3 reads CASSRAVLNTEAFF. The CDR3, as DNA: TGTGCCAGCAGCCGGGCAGTATTGAACACTGAAGCTTTCTTT.

Here the CDR3 DNA reads TGCAGCGTGGAGCCAGGGGGGAACACTGAAGCTTTCTTT. Amino acids: CSVEPGGNTEAFF. The chain joins TRBV29-1 to TRBJ1-1; 7 nucleotides match TRBD1. The CDR3 runs 13 residues. Germline CDR1 reads SQVTM; CDR2 reads ANQGSEA. V shed 6 bases, J shed 1 base, and the junction held 5 bases outside the gene matches.

V usage is TRBV9 and J usage is TRBJ1-4; TRBD1 agrees at 7 bases. Per germline, CDR1 SGDLS and CDR2 YYNGEE. The CDR3 spans 17 residues. Germline trimming cut 3 bases from V and 5 bases from J; bases unmatched to any gene: 13. The CDR3 DNA sequence: TGTGCCAGCAGCGGCCGGACACCCGGGACAGCAAATGAAAAACTGTTTTTT. Its protein product is CASSGRTPGTANEKLFF.

The chain uses TRBV4-2 and TRBJ1-1, with 9 bases identical to TRBD1. This CDR3 has 15 amino acids. Trimming at V came to 4 bases and at J to 7 bases, leaving 10 bases not matched to a gene. The germline V gene encodes CDR1 LGHNA and CDR2 YNFKEQ. The CDR3 DNA is TGTGCCAGCAGCCTATACAGGGGGCGGGATGGTGAAGCTTTCTTT. Protein: CASSLYRGRDGEAFF.

This clone was observed a handful of times. The chain links TRBV28 to TRBJ1-2; 7 bases line up with TRBD1. V dropped 4 bases and J dropped 2; count of bases not matched to a gene: 13. CDR3 length: 17 amino acids. Germline V gene lookup returns CDR1 MDHEN and CDR2 SYDVKM. Here the CDR3 reads CASSSTQGGSLNYGYTF. The CDR3 coding sequence is TGTGCCAGCAGTTCCACTCAGGGGGGATCCCTCAACTATGGCTACACCTTC.

The genes are TRBV30 and TRBJ1-5; possibly TRBD1 for D (5 bases). CDR1 GTSNPN and CDR2 SVGIG come from the germline V gene (reference sequence). This CDR3 comprises 14 residues. V lost 3 bases and J 7 bases, leaving 16 bases between the germline ends. The CDR3 protein is CAWSLGTLEQPQHF. The CDR3 coding sequence is TGTGCCTGGAGCCTGGGGACTCTTGAGCAGCCCCAGCATTTT.

The sample holds one count of this clone. The V call is TRBV19, the J call TRBJ1-5; 8 bases agree with TRBD1. Per the germline V gene, CDR1 is LNHDA and CDR2 is SQIVND (reference sequence). V was pared by 7 bases and J by 3 bases, with 5 bases of the junction left unmatched. CDR3 size: 14 residues. CDR3 bases: TGTGCCAGTACCAGGACAGGGATCAATCAGCCCCAGCATTTT. This codes for CASTRTGINQPQHF.

The chain uses TRBV29-1 and TRBJ2-1, with 10 bases identical to TRBD2. The length of the CDR3 is 13 residues. Looked up from germline, CDR1 is SQVTM and CDR2 is ANQGSEA. The trim removed 6 bases at V and 15 bases at J, leaving 14 bases unmatched. The CDR3 nucleotides are TGCAGCGTAACCGGGACTAGCGCCCCACCGCCGTTCTTC. Translating it yields CSVTGTSAPPPFF.

The V gene is TRBV27, the J gene TRBJ1-1, with D maybe TRBD1 (5 bases). The CDR3 is made up of 15 amino acids. The germline V and J ends were trimmed by 6 bases and 2 bases, with 16 bases remaining between them. Germline CDR1 and CDR2: MNHEY and SMNVEV (reference sequence). As DNA, the CDR3 is TGTGCCAGCAGGGGGGGGTCAGCGGGTAACACTGAAGCTTTCTTT. It yields the protein CASRGGSAGNTEAFF.

The chain combines TRBV10-3 with TRBJ1-4, with D perhaps matching TRBD1 (6 bases). The CDR3 contains 17 residues. The germline V and J ends were trimmed by 4 bases and 10 bases, with 25 bases remaining between them. Germline loops: CDR1 ENHRY, CDR2 SYGVKD. DNA for the CDR3: TGTGCCATCAGTGCGTCGCAGGGGTTGGGCAATGTCGGAAAACTGTTTTTT. Residues: CAISASQGLGNVGKLFF.

CDR3 sequence reads: CASSHRQDYGYTF. CDR3 DNA sequence: TGTGCCAGCAGTCATCGACAAGACTATGGCTACACCTTC. The V gene is TRBV6-5, the J gene TRBJ1-2; D unclear. In germline, CDR1 is MNHEY, CDR2 SVGAGI. This CDR3 is built from 13 residues. Trimming took 5 bases from V and 3 from J, leaving 10 bases between them.

This rearrangement joins TRBV13 to TRBJ2-1, with 7 bases that match TRBD2. This CDR3 contains 15 residues. Germline trimming cut 4 bases from V and 10 bases from J; bases unmatched to any gene: 13. The germline gives CDR1 PRHDT, CDR2 FYEKMQ (reference sequence). The CDR3 here is CASSSGTIQTGEQFF. The CDR3 DNA is TGTGCCAGCAGCTCCGGGACTATTCAAACGGGGGAGCAGTTCTTC.

This chain connects TRBV28 to TRBJ1-2; a possible D gene is TRBD1 (5 bases). The CDR3 length is 13 residues. The germline V gene encodes CDR1 MDHEN and CDR2 SYDVKM. Deletions cut 9 bases from V and 8 bases from J, with 19 bases between. This chain's CDR3 is CASWWGLTGGYTF. In nucleotides, the CDR3 is TGTGCCAGTTGGTGGGGCTTAACCGGAGGCTACACCTTC.

The chain recombines TRBV5-4 with TRBJ2-6, with D possibly TRBD2 on 6 matching bases. Trimming shortened V by 1 base and J by 2 bases, and 7 bases separated the two germline ends. There are 15 residues in the CDR3. In germline, CDR1 is SGHNT, CDR2 YYREEE (reference sequence). DNA of the CDR3: TGTGCCAGCAGCTTGCCGGGAGCTGGGGCCAACGTCCTGACTTTC. It yields the protein CASSLPGAGANVLTF.

This CDR3 is CASSSGLAETYEQYF. CDR3 bases: TGTGCCAGCAGTTCGGGGTTAGCGGAGACCTACGAGCAGTACTTC. The rearrangement uses TRBV6-5 and TRBJ2-7, with TRBD2 as a possible D gene (6 bases). The V gene's germline CDR1 is MNHEY and CDR2 SVGAGI. The V gene lost 4 bases and the J gene lost 2 bases, with 15 bases spanning the gap. The CDR3 has 15 residues.

The chain couples TRBV9 to TRBJ2-4; maybe TRBD2 (6 bases). V was shortened by 0 bases and J by 3 bases, with 13 bases between the two germline ends. The CDR3 covers 16 residues. CDR1 SGDLS and CDR2 YYNGEE come from the germline V gene. CDR3 coding DNA: TGTGCCAGCAGCGTAGTTCCGGGGGTCGGCAAAAACATTCAGTACTTC. Translating it yields CASSVVPGVGKNIQYF.

The V and J genes are TRBV19 and TRBJ1-1; D unclear. Trimming stripped 0 bases from V and 1 base from J, with 15 bases between. The CDR3 consists of 17 residues. Germline V CDR1 and CDR2: LNHDA, SQIVND (reference sequence). In DNA form, the CDR3 reads TGTGCCAGTAGTATAGATCTGATAGAGCCGGGGAACACTGAAGCTTTCTTT. Residues: CASSIDLIEPGNTEAFF.

The chain carries TRBV18 and TRBJ1-5; a weak D match, TRBD1 (5 bases). CDR3 length equals 13 residues. CDR1 is KGHSH, CDR2 LQKENI, per germline. With 4 bases removed from V and 5 bases from J, the gap between germline ends came to 9 bases. The CDR3 region is CASSRGRDQPQHF. In DNA, the CDR3 is TGTGCCAGCTCACGGGGCAGAGATCAGCCCCAGCATTTT.